In this sample, the clone carrying this T cell receptor beta chain turned up a few times. The CDR3 has 15 amino acids. Trimming took off 0 bases at V and 3 bases at J, with 12 bases between the two ends. Looked up from germline, CDR1 is DFQATT and CDR2 is SNEGSKA (reference sequence). A single record per CDR3 protein comes from TCRdb applying MiXCR to the RT-PCR reads. The sample shows 30,000 to 40,000 distinct CDR3 sequences, 35% to 40% of them seen only once. This record comes from a study of patients and donors after allogeneic stem cell transplantation. What was sequenced was blood, either unsorted or a sorted T cell fraction (not recorded which). V and J are TRBV20-1 and TRBJ1-3; possible D gene TRBD1, 5 bases. The sequence was collected from a human donor who was either an allogeneic HSCT recipient or a stem cell or donor lymphocyte infusion donor (not recorded which). It is not recorded whose cells these are; they may come from a transplant donor. The CDR3: CSARDPAGFGNTIYF. In DNA form, the CDR3 reads TGCAGTGCTAGAGATCCTGCAGGGTTTGGAAACACCATATATTTT.